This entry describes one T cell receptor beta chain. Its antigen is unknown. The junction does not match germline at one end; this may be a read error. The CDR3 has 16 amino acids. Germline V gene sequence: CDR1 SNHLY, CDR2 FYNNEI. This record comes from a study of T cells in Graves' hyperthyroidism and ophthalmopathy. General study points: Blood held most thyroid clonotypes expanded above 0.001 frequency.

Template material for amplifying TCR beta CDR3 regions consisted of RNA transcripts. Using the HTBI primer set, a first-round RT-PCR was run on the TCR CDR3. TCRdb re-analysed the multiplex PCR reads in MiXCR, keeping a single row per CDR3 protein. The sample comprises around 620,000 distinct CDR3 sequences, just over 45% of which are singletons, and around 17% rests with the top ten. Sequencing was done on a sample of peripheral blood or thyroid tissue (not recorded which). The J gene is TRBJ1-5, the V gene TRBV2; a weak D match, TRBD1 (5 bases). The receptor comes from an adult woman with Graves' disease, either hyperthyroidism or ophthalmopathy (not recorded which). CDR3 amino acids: CASSFPAAGRDQPQHF. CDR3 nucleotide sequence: TGCGCCAGCAGTTTCCCGGCAGCGGGCAGGGATCAGCCCCAGCATTTT.